This T cell receptor beta chain is from a study of chemoradiotherapy in HPV16-positive cancers. Whole-study context: Functional T-cell assays on two HPV16-positive patients' cells defined candidate HPV-specific clones and common TCR motifs.

On this clone itself: Its antigen is not known.

The CDR3 loop spans 11 amino acids. From germline, CDR1 is SGHTA and CDR2 FQGNSA. V gave up 5 bases and J gave up 7 bases, with 8 bases separating them. Only in-frame clones appear in the TCRdb table, and some are missing; sequencing was by immunoSEQ multiplex PCR. The data contain approximately 32,000 clones, 80% to 90% of them singletons. Repertoires were sampled repeatedly during chemoradiotherapy. Study observations and caveats: Better recurrence-free survival went with HPV-responsive T-cell expansion in HPV16-positive patients. During treatment, candidate HPV-specific clones and E7-related motifs expanded in tumor.

The TCR was taken from a human donor with HPV-associated anogenital cancer. The J gene is TRBJ2-5, the V gene TRBV7-2; D remains ambiguous. Sample: blood, taken from a patient who underwent chemoradiotherapy. CDR3 DNA: TGTGCCAGCAGCCCCTATGGGACCCAGTACTTC. It translates to CASSPYGTQYF.